A selection of T cell receptor beta chains follows, all from one sample in a study of shared clonotypes between healthy human individuals. TCRdb's table, derived via immunoSEQ multiplex PCR, lists solely in-frame clones and lacks some. This sample has about 2.3 million clones, with about nine tenths found just once. The sequencing input was naive CD4+ T cells from PBMCs. The receptors derive from a man aged 18 to 35 in good health. Some clones in this sample may be carry-over from other donors' samples. The CDR3 runs from the conserved cysteine through the conserved F or W. A D gene is named only where the DNA matches it firmly. The listing skips clone size in some rows; elsewhere it reads once, few, many or a size class.

V gene: TRBV14
D gene: .
clone size: .
J gene: TRBJ1-1
CDR3 protein: CASSQGRGTEAFF
CDR3 DNA: TGTGCCAGCAGCCAAGGAAGGGGGACTGAAGCTTTCTTT

V gene: TRBV30
D gene: .
clone size: .
J gene: TRBJ2-7
CDR3 protein: CAWSLQGYEQYF
CDR3 DNA: TGTGCCTGGAGTCTGCAGGGCTACGAGCAGTACTTC

V gene: TRBV9
D gene: TRBD1
clone size: .
J gene: TRBJ2-5
CDR3 protein: CASSQGQPQETQYF
CDR3 DNA: TGTGCCAGCAGCCAGGGACAGCCACAAGAGACCCAGTACTTC

V gene: TRBV6-5
D gene: .
clone size: .
J gene: TRBJ2-7
CDR3 protein: CASTYVGRTYEQYF
CDR3 DNA: TGTGCCAGCACTTACGTAGGCAGAACCTACGAGCAGTACTTC

V gene: TRBV5-1
D gene: TRBD1
clone size: .
J gene: TRBJ2-3
CDR3 protein: CASSLTRTGGGTDTQYF
CDR3 DNA: TGCGCCAGCAGCCTTACCCGGACAGGGGGCGGCACAGATACGCAGTATTTT

V gene: TRBV29-1
D gene: .
clone size: .
J gene: TRBJ1-2
CDR3 protein: CSVDPEGTYGYTF
CDR3 DNA: TGCAGCGTTGACCCTGAGGGGACCTATGGCTACACCTTC

V gene: TRBV28
D gene: .
clone size: .
J gene: TRBJ1-2
CDR3 protein: CASSYSNYGYTF
CDR3 DNA: TGTGCCAGCAGTTACAGTAACTATGGCTACACCTTC

V gene: TRBV7-3
D gene: TRBD2
clone size: .
J gene: TRBJ2-1
CDR3 protein: CASSLVAGGTHEQFF
CDR3 DNA: TGTGCCAGCAGCCTTGTAGCGGGAGGTACCCATGAGCAGTTCTTC

V gene: TRBV7-9
D gene: TRBD1
clone size: few
J gene: TRBJ1-4
CDR3 protein: CASSLGQIDNEKLFF
CDR3 DNA: TGTGCCAGCAGCTTGGGACAGATAGATAATGAAAAACTGTTTTTT

V gene: TRBV18
D gene: .
clone size: few
J gene: TRBJ1-1
CDR3 protein: CASSPGLGNTEAFF
CDR3 DNA: TGTGCCAGCTCACCCGGACTGGGAAACACTGAAGCTTTCTTT

V gene: TRBV28
D gene: TRBD1
clone size: .
J gene: TRBJ1-4
CDR3 protein: CASSLFGQANEKLFF
CDR3 DNA: TGTGCCAGCAGTTTATTCGGACAGGCTAATGAAAAACTGTTTTTT

V gene: TRBV25-1
D gene: .
clone size: .
J gene: TRBJ1-2
CDR3 protein: CASSEWTERGYTF
CDR3 DNA: TGTGCCAGCAGTGAATGGACAGAGCGAGGCTACACCTTC

V gene: TRBV7-8
D gene: .
clone size: .
J gene: TRBJ2-5
CDR3 protein: CASSLVGGGETQYF
CDR3 DNA: TGTGCCAGCAGCTTAGTGGGAGGTGGAGAGACCCAGTACTTC

V gene: TRBV30
D gene: TRBD1
clone size: .
J gene: TRBJ1-2
CDR3 protein: CAWKDGDGQTGVDGYTF
CDR3 DNA: TGTGCCTGGAAGGACGGAGATGGACAGACAGGGGTGGATGGCTACACCTTC

V gene: TRBV5-1
D gene: TRBD2
clone size: .
J gene: TRBJ2-5
CDR3 protein: CASSLGLAVVETQYF
CDR3 DNA: TGCGCCAGCAGCTTGGGACTAGCGGTGGTGGAGACCCAGTACTTC

V gene: TRBV11-2
D gene: TRBD2
clone size: .
J gene: TRBJ2-3
CDR3 protein: CASSTRLAGDGADTQYF
CDR3 DNA: TGTGCCAGCAGCACCCGACTAGCGGGAGACGGGGCAGATACGCAGTATTTT

V gene: TRBV6-6
D gene: TRBD2
clone size: .
J gene: TRBJ2-7
CDR3 protein: CASSYSRGSGYEQYF
CDR3 DNA: TGTGCCAGCAGTTACTCGAGGGGTAGCGGGTACGAGCAGTACTTC

V gene: TRBV18
D gene: .
clone size: .
J gene: TRBJ2-7
CDR3 protein: CASSPPSTTDEQYF
CDR3 DNA: TGTGCCAGCTCACCACCTTCGACGACTGACGAGCAGTACTTC

V gene: TRBV6-6
D gene: .
clone size: .
J gene: TRBJ2-5
CDR3 protein: CASSYSLTNQETQYF
CDR3 DNA: TGTGCCAGCAGTTACTCTCTAACCAACCAAGAGACCCAGTACTTC

V gene: TRBV6-1
D gene: .
clone size: .
J gene: TRBJ1-6
CDR3 protein: CASSEAVVGVSSYNSPLHF
CDR3 DNA: TGTGCCAGCAGTGAAGCAGTGGTTGGCGTAAGCTCCTATAATTCACCCCTCCACTTT

V gene: TRBV28
D gene: TRBD2
clone size: .
J gene: TRBJ2-7
CDR3 protein: CASGLAGSYEQYF
CDR3 DNA: TGTGCCAGCGGGCTAGCGGGCTCCTACGAGCAGTACTTC

V gene: TRBV5-6
D gene: TRBD2
clone size: .
J gene: TRBJ2-1
CDR3 protein: CASSTSPAGDWNEQFF
CDR3 DNA: TGTGCCAGCAGCACCTCACCAGCGGGAGATTGGAATGAGCAGTTCTTC

V gene: TRBV4-1
D gene: .
clone size: few
J gene: TRBJ1-5
CDR3 protein: CASSQDAISNQPQHF
CDR3 DNA: TGCGCCAGCAGCCAAGACGCGATTAGCAATCAGCCCCAGCATTTT

V gene: TRBV30
D gene: .
clone size: .
J gene: TRBJ1-2
CDR3 protein: CAWSLGFSYGYTF
CDR3 DNA: TGTGCCTGGAGTCTAGGTTTTTCCTATGGCTACACCTTC

V gene: TRBV19
D gene: .
clone size: once
J gene: TRBJ1-5
CDR3 protein: CASSIEGYSNQPQHF
CDR3 DNA: TGTGCCAGTAGTATAGAGGGGTATAGCAATCAGCCCCAGCATTTT

V gene: TRBV5-6
D gene: .
clone size: .
J gene: TRBJ2-5
CDR3 protein: CASSVTGLETQYF
CDR3 DNA: TGTGCCAGCAGCGTTACAGGGTTGGAGACCCAGTACTTC

V gene: TRBV15
D gene: .
clone size: .
J gene: TRBJ2-2
CDR3 protein: CATSRVRGQGEGHTGELFF
CDR3 DNA: TGTGCCACCAGCAGAGTGAGAGGGCAGGGTGAGGGGCACACCGGGGAGCTGTTTTTT

V gene: TRBV6-1
D gene: TRBD1
clone size: .
J gene: TRBJ1-2
CDR3 protein: CASSVTTGYGDHGYTF
CDR3 DNA: TGTGCCAGCAGTGTCACGACAGGGTATGGGGACCATGGCTACACCTTC

V gene: TRBV2
D gene: .
clone size: .
J gene: TRBJ2-2
CDR3 protein: CASEIDRYTGELFF
CDR3 DNA: TGTGCCAGCGAAATAGACAGGTACACCGGGGAGCTGTTTTTT

V gene: TRBV21-1
D gene: .
clone size: .
J gene: TRBJ2-5
CDR3 protein: CASSSSTGLIQETQYF
CDR3 DNA: TGTGCCAGCAGCAGCTCGACAGGGCTTATACAAGAGACCCAGTACTTC

V gene: TRBV19
D gene: .
clone size: .
J gene: TRBJ2-3
CDR3 protein: CASSTGPSTDTQYF
CDR3 DNA: TGTGCCAGTAGTACCGGACCGAGCACAGATACGCAGTATTTT

V gene: TRBV15
D gene: .
clone size: .
J gene: TRBJ2-1
CDR3 protein: CATSRDPWQGRYNEQFF
CDR3 DNA: TGTGCCACCAGCAGAGATCCTTGGCAGGGGAGGTACAATGAGCAGTTCTTC

V gene: TRBV5-1
D gene: .
clone size: .
J gene: TRBJ2-3
CDR3 protein: CASSLAQVGTDTQYF
CDR3 DNA: TGCGCCAGCAGCTTGGCCCAGGTCGGCACAGATACGCAGTATTTT

V gene: TRBV9
D gene: TRBD2
clone size: .
J gene: TRBJ2-1
CDR3 protein: CASSPYSGSSYNEQFF
CDR3 DNA: TGTGCCAGCAGCCCATATAGCGGGAGCTCCTACAATGAGCAGTTCTTC

V gene: TRBV27
D gene: TRBD2
clone size: .
J gene: TRBJ2-1
CDR3 protein: CASTPGLAGPSSYNEQFF
CDR3 DNA: TGTGCCAGCACCCCGGGACTAGCGGGACCAAGCTCCTACAATGAGCAGTTCTTC

V gene: TRBV6-5
D gene: TRBD2
clone size: .
J gene: TRBJ2-1
CDR3 protein: CASSWYGRLPNEQFF
CDR3 DNA: TGTGCCAGCAGTTGGTACGGGAGGCTACCAAATGAGCAGTTCTTC

V gene: TRBV5-1
D gene: TRBD2
clone size: .
J gene: TRBJ2-1
CDR3 protein: CASSREASGISYNEQFF
CDR3 DNA: TGCGCCAGCAGCCGCGAAGCTAGCGGAATCTCCTACAATGAGCAGTTCTTC

V gene: TRBV28
D gene: .
clone size: .
J gene: TRBJ1-5
CDR3 protein: CGGGPYSNQPQHF
CDR3 DNA: TGTGGGGGGGGACCTTATAGCAATCAGCCCCAGCATTTT

V gene: TRBV19
D gene: .
clone size: .
J gene: TRBJ1-4
CDR3 protein: CASSINTATNEKLFF
CDR3 DNA: TGTGCCAGTAGTATCAACACCGCAACTAATGAAAAACTGTTTTTT

V gene: TRBV2
D gene: TRBD1
clone size: once
J gene: TRBJ2-2
CDR3 protein: CASMDRGPPGELFF
CDR3 DNA: TGTGCCAGCATGGACAGGGGCCCGCCCGGGGAGCTGTTTTTT

V gene: TRBV28
D gene: TRBD2
clone size: .
J gene: TRBJ2-7
CDR3 protein: CASSSIPGLAAETYEQYF
CDR3 DNA: TGTGCCAGCAGTTCAATACCGGGACTAGCGGCGGAAACCTACGAGCAGTACTTC

V gene: TRBV5-1
D gene: .
clone size: .
J gene: TRBJ2-3
CDR3 protein: CASSLELVGSGTQYF
CDR3 DNA: TGCGCCAGCAGCTTGGAATTGGTGGGTAGCGGTACGCAGTATTTT

V gene: TRBV28
D gene: .
clone size: once
J gene: TRBJ1-3
CDR3 protein: CASSSSRVGNTIYF
CDR3 DNA: TGTGCCAGCAGTTCCAGTAGGGTTGGAAACACCATATATTTT

V gene: TRBV18
D gene: .
clone size: .
J gene: TRBJ1-4
CDR3 protein: CASSPPGMANEKLFF
CDR3 DNA: TGTGCCAGCTCACCACCGGGGATGGCTAATGAAAAACTGTTTTTT

V gene: TRBV19
D gene: .
clone size: once
J gene: TRBJ1-5
CDR3 protein: CASGTRAGNQPQHF
CDR3 DNA: TGTGCCAGTGGGACGAGGGCCGGCAATCAGCCCCAGCATTTT

V gene: TRBV30
D gene: .
clone size: .
J gene: TRBJ2-7
CDR3 protein: CAGTLGSSYEQYF
CDR3 DNA: TGTGCCGGGACCCTTGGGAGCTCCTACGAGCAGTACTTC

V gene: TRBV7-2
D gene: .
clone size: .
J gene: TRBJ2-1
CDR3 protein: CASSVDSYNEQFF
CDR3 DNA: TGTGCCAGCAGCGTGGACTCATACAATGAGCAGTTCTTC

V gene: TRBV6-5
D gene: .
clone size: .
J gene: TRBJ1-4
CDR3 protein: CASSGRGNEKLFF
CDR3 DNA: TGTGCCAGTTCGGGGCGCGGTAATGAAAAACTGTTTTTT

V gene: TRBV5-6
D gene: TRBD1
clone size: .
J gene: TRBJ1-1
CDR3 protein: CASSLTGQGRAEAFF
CDR3 DNA: TGTGCCAGCAGCCTCACCGGACAGGGGAGGGCCGAAGCTTTCTTT

V gene: TRBV20-1
D gene: .
clone size: .
J gene: TRBJ2-7
CDR3 protein: CSARDPQYF
CDR3 DNA: TGCAGTGCTAGAGATCCACAGTACTTC

V gene: TRBV5-1
D gene: .
clone size: .
J gene: TRBJ1-1
CDR3 protein: CASSLGPRQLPMNTEAFF
CDR3 DNA: TGCGCCAGCAGCTTGGGGCCGCGCCAGCTCCCTATGAACACTGAAGCTTTCTTT

V gene: TRBV2
D gene: TRBD2
clone size: .
J gene: TRBJ2-7
CDR3 protein: CASSDFGTNEQYF
CDR3 DNA: TGTGCCAGCAGTGATTTTGGGACTAACGAGCAGTACTTC

V gene: TRBV7-6
D gene: .
clone size: .
J gene: TRBJ2-1
CDR3 protein: CASSLTPEREKEQFF
CDR3 DNA: TGTGCCAGCAGCTTAACTCCTGAGCGAGAAAAAGAGCAGTTCTTC